This T cell receptor (beta chain) was sequenced during a study of blood T cell repertoires in COVID-19. Study summary: T cells, B-cell-depleted T cells, or PBMCs supplied cDNA or gDNA.

The V end was cut by 3 bases, the J end by 7 bases, with 8 bases between. The CDR3 is 12 residues long. CDR1 is ENHRY, CDR2 SYGVKD, per germline. Original processing methods: Nucleated cell number was recorded as an estimate derived from reference gene primer amplification. Method: immunoSEQ multiplex PCR; TCRdb's copy keeps in-frame clones and lacks some. V and J calls and clone size follow that table, whereas D and trimming were derived from the DNA. Seen here are some 190,000 clones, over 75% observed once, and the top ten hold 6.2%. The clonotype was recovered from a woman aged 40-49 years who had recovered from COVID-19. The sample was peripheral blood. The chain combines TRBV10-3 with TRBJ2-3; TRBD1 might be the D (5 bases). CDR3 amino acids: CAISEGVYTQYF. CDR3 in DNA: TGTGCCATCAGTGAAGGGGTATATACGCAGTATTTT.